This TCR beta chain was found in a study of CD8+ T cells in alopecia areata. In the study overall: Among treated patients, oral tofacitinib was administered at 5 to 10 mg twice daily.

TCR sequencing used cDNA made by reverse transcription of extracted RNA. The repertoire was sequenced with immunoSEQ multiplex PCR; TCRdb's copy has only in-frame clones and lacks some. The sample contains roughly 130,000 clones, around 50% of which appear only once. In alopecia areata patients, both lesional scalp punch biopsies and peripheral blood were collected. Sorting from PBMCs produced CD4+ and CD8+ T cells. This CDR3 is 13 amino acids long. Trimming cost V 11 bases and J 5 bases; bases outside gene matches: 4. Germline-derived CDR1 and CDR2 are MDHEN and SYDVKM. Findings of the study overall: Sequencing of scalp tissue also captures the resident alphabeta T cells of normal skin.

On this clone itself: Its antigen remains unidentified.

The TCR comes from a human donor with alopecia areata. This sequence joins TRBV28 and TRBJ2-2; 11 nucleotides match TRBD1. The sample consisted of CD4+ T cells sorted from blood, taken at week 0. CDR3 region: CAGQGAGTGELFF. CDR3 DNA: TGTGCCGGACAGGGGGCGGGAACCGGGGAGCTGTTTTTT.